What follows is one T cell receptor (beta chain) and its context. Its antigen is not identified. Germline V gene lookup returns CDR1 ENHRY and CDR2 SYGVKD. This CDR3 is 13 amino acids long. Trimming stripped 6 bases from V and 1 base from J, with 9 bases between. The data were obtained in a study of shared clonotypes between healthy human individuals. General study points: Estimated richness was generally greater in naive than memory subsets.

An assay was performed, and its level was deep. Each PCR replicate from the sorted subsets contained 150 to 250 ng DNA, which is about 30,000 T cell genomes. Original handling: In the immunoSEQ data, sequences were junction-only and lacked quality scores, so filtering differed. Profiled with immunoSEQ multiplex PCR; TCRdb holds only in-frame clones, not every one. V and J calls and clone size come straight from that table; D and trimming were deduced from the DNA. This sample yields 2 million to 2.5 million clones, of which about nine tenths are seen a single time; approximately 0.41% belongs to the top ten.

This rearrangement joins TRBV10-3 to TRBJ1-1; tentative D call: TRBD1 (5 bases). The receptor's source is a man younger than 30 in good health. Some clones in this sample may be carry-over from other donors' samples. Sequencing was done on a sample of naive CD4+ T cells from PBMCs. Subset here: CD45RA+ positively selected. The CDR3 loop is CAIRPTENTEAFF. The DNA of the CDR3 is TGTGCCATCAGACCGACAGAGAACACTGAAGCTTTCTTT.